This entry concerns a single T cell receptor (beta chain). Residents of approximately 25 US areas, aged roughly 18 to 89 years, made up the participants. Cohort assignment relied on participant-reported clinical history. This CDR3 comprises 15 residues. V was cut by 2 bases and J by 0 bases, with 10 bases left in between. CDR1 SGDLS and CDR2 YYNGEE come from the germline V gene. The data derive from a study of blood T cell repertoires in COVID-19. Whole-study context: PBMCs, B-cell-depleted T cells, or T cells were the source of the cDNA or gDNA that made up the material.

Per the original methods: Cell counts per sample came from amplifying reference gene primers. Sequencing used immunoSEQ multiplex PCR; TCRdb keeps in-frame clones, though not all of them. V, J and clone size derive from that table, while D and trimming were established from the DNA sequence. Here the sample spans over 250,000 clones, around 84% being singletons. This sequence originates from a man aged 25-40 years with acute COVID-19. Material for sequencing was PBMCs or T cells enriched from blood (not recorded which). V usage is TRBV9 and J usage is TRBJ2-3; TRBD2 might be the D (5 bases). CDR3 residues: CASSVRAASTDTQYF. CDR3 in DNA: TGTGCCAGCAGCGTGAGGGCGGCTAGCACAGATACGCAGTATTTT.